What follows describes a single T cell receptor (beta chain). These data come from a study of blood T cell repertoires in COVID-19. In the authors' workflow: Estimates of nucleated cell counts were drawn from the amplification of reference gene primers. Clones were read by immunoSEQ multiplex PCR, and TCRdb kept only the in-frame ones, dropping some. V and J calls and clone size come straight from that table; D and trimming were deduced from the DNA. The sample lists about 300,000 clones, more than 80% occurring once. The CDR3 runs to 18 residues. The germline gives CDR1 KGHSH, CDR2 LQKENI. The ends were cut back, 0 bases at V and 0 bases at J, with 17 bases in the middle.

The sequenced sample consisted of peripheral blood. The chain recombines TRBV18 with TRBJ1-1; the D gene is possibly TRBD1 (6 bases). This clonotype was obtained from a woman younger than 45 with COVID-19, enrolled during active disease. The CDR3 sequence: CASSPPSITGPMNTEAFF. The CDR3 nucleotides are TGTGCCAGCTCACCACCTTCGATTACAGGGCCGATGAACACTGAAGCTTTCTTT.